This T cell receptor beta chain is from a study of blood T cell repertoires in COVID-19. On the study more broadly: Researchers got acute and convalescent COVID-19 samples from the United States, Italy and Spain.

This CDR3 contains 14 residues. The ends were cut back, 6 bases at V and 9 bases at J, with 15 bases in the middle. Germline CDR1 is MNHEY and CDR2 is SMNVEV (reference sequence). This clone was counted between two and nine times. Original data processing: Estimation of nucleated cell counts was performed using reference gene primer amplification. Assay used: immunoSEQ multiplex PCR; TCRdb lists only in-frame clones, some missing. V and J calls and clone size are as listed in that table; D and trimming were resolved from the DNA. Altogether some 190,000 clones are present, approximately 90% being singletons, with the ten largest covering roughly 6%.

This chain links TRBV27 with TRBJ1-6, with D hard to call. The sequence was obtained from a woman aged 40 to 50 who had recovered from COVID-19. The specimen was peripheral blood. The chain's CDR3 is CASSPQSEGSPLHF. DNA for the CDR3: TGTGCCAGCAGCCCTCAGAGTGAGGGTTCACCCCTCCACTTT.